This is a list of T cell receptor beta chains from one sample in a study of OX40 agonist ivuxolimab in advanced cancers. Clones were sequenced by immunoSEQ multiplex PCR, and TCRdb holds only the in-frame ones, with some missing. The data show some 60,000 clones, under 95% seen once. Sequencing used CD4+ or CD8+ T cells sorted from blood, obtained in a trial of the OX40 agonist ivuxolimab. Every receptor here comes from an adult with an advanced solid tumor such as melanoma, head and neck, liver or kidney cancer. CDR3s include the opening cysteine and the closing phenylalanine or tryptophan. A D gene is named only where the DNA matches it firmly. A clone size is listed for some rows: how often the clone was seen (once, few, many), or a class if it is expanded.

TRBJ2-7,TRBD1,NA,TRBV11-3,TGTGCCAGCAGCTGGGGACAGGGTGGGGAGCAGTACTTC,CASSWGQGGEQYF
TRBJ2-4,NA,NA,TRBV7-9,TGTGCCAGCAGCTACGGAGGGATAGGGATTCAGTACTTC,CASSYGGIGIQYF
TRBJ2-6,NA,NA,TRBV14,TGTGCCAGCAGCCAGAGACAGCGAACTGGGGCCAACGTCCTGACTTTC,CASSQRQRTGANVLTF
TRBJ2-1,TRBD2,NA,TRBV19,TGTGCCAGTACTAGCGGGAGGAAGAGCAATGAGCAGTTCTTC,CASTSGRKSNEQFF
TRBJ2-3,NA,NA,TRBV7-9,TGTGCCAGCAGCTTAGAGGGGGTAGTGGCAGATACGCAGTATTTT,CASSLEGVVADTQYF
TRBJ1-5,NA,NA,TRBV14,TGTGCCAGCAGCCAAGGACAGAATCAGCCCCAGCATTTT,CASSQGQNQPQHF
TRBJ2-1,NA,NA,TRBV7-3,TGTGCCAGCAGTAGTCAGGTTTGGGATGAGCAGTTCTTC,CASSSQVWDEQFF
TRBJ2-2,NA,NA,TRBV7-9,TGTGCCAGCAGCCCTCTGGCCGGGGAGCTGTTTTTT,CASSPLAGELFF
TRBJ1-2,TRBD1,NA,TRBV6-1,TGTGCCAGCACCATAGAGAGGGGACAGTATAATGGCTACACCTTC,CASTIERGQYNGYTF
TRBJ2-3,TRBD2,NA,TRBV5-1,TGCGCCAGTACCACTAGCGGGAGGGGTACAGATACGCAGTATTTT,CASTTSGRGTDTQYF
TRBJ1-3,TRBD1,NA,TRBV28,TGTGCCAGCAGTCTACCACAGGGGGGAAACACCATATATTTT,CASSLPQGGNTIYF
TRBJ2-6,NA,NA,TRBV27,TGTGCCAGCAGTTCGCACAGGAGGTACTCTGGGGCCAACGTCCTGACTTTC,CASSSHRRYSGANVLTF
TRBJ2-1,TRBD1,few,TRBV19,TGTGCCAGTAGTACCCCGGGACAGTACGGTAATGAGCAGTTCTTC,CASSTPGQYGNEQFF
TRBJ2-1,NA,once,TRBV7-2,TGTGCCAGCAGCTTATTTCCGTCCGATGAGCAGTTCTTC,CASSLFPSDEQFF
TRBJ2-1,TRBD2,NA,TRBV29-1,TGCAGCGTTGATCTAGCGGGAGGGCCTAATGAGCAGTTCTTC,CSVDLAGGPNEQFF
TRBJ1-6,NA,NA,TRBV4-3,TGCGCCAGCAGCCAAGGGGACGCCCGCTATAATTCACCCCTCCACTTT,CASSQGDARYNSPLHF
TRBJ2-7,NA,NA,TRBV11-3,TGTGCCAGCAGCTCCGTTGTACACTACGAGCAGTACTTC,CASSSVVHYEQYF
TRBJ2-2,TRBD1,NA,TRBV5-5,TGTGCCAGCAGCGAGGACAGGGGGCGAACCGGGGAGCTGTTTTTT,CASSEDRGRTGELFF
TRBJ2-3,NA,NA,TRBV4-2,TGTGCCAGCAGCCAAGAGCCGCTCTCAGATACGCAGTATTTT,CASSQEPLSDTQYF
TRBJ1-2,NA,NA,TRBV5-5,TGTGCCGTTGGACGGACCGCAGATAACTATGGCTACACCTTC,CAVGRTADNYGYTF
TRBJ2-7,TRBD1,NA,TRBV19,TGTGCCAGTAGTATCGACAGGGGCTACGAGCAGTACTTC,CASSIDRGYEQYF
TRBJ2-2,NA,once,TRBV9,TGTGCCAGCAGCGTAGGAGGGAGCGACACCGGGGAGCTGTTTTTT,CASSVGGSDTGELFF
TRBJ2-5,TRBD2,NA,TRBV27,TGTGCCAGCAGTATCTCCTGGCGGGAGCGGGGGGAGACCCAGTACTTC,CASSISWRERGETQYF
TRBJ2-7,TRBD2,NA,TRBV28,TGTGCCAGCTTGAGGACTAGCGGCTACGAGCAGTACTTC,CASLRTSGYEQYF
TRBJ1-3,NA,NA,TRBV4-1,TGCGCCAGCACCAAAAGACATGGAAACTCTGGAAACACCATATATTTT,CASTKRHGNSGNTIYF
TRBJ2-7,NA,NA,TRBV13,TGTGCCAGCAGCTCCCGGACGGGGAGCTACGAGCAGTACTTC,CASSSRTGSYEQYF
TRBJ1-1,NA,NA,TRBV6-1,TGTGCCAGCAGGTTCTCCGTGACAGCGAACACTGAAGCTTTCTTT,CASRFSVTANTEAFF
TRBJ2-5,TRBD1,NA,TRBV11-2,TGTGCCAGCAGCTCCTCGCCCCCGGGACAGGTGTTCTCAGAGACCCAGTACTTC,CASSSSPPGQVFSETQYF
TRBJ2-7,NA,NA,TRBV5-4,TGTGCCAGCAGCAGGGCTTCGACAAACTCCTACGAGCAGTACTTC,CASSRASTNSYEQYF
TRBJ2-2,TRBD1,NA,TRBV18,TGTGCCAGCTCACCAGAAACAGGGGGCACCGGGGAGCTGTTTTTT,CASSPETGGTGELFF